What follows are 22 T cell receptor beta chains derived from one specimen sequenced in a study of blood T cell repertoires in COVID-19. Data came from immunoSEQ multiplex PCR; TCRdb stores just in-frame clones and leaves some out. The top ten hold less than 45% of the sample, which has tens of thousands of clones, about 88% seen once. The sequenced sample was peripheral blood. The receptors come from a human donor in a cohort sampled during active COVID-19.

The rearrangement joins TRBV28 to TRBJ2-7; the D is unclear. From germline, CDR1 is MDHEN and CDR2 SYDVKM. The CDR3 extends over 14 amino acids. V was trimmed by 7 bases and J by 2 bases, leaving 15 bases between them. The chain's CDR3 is CASTETQRAYEQYF. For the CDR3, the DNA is TGTGCCAGCACCGAGACTCAACGGGCCTACGAGCAGTACTTC.

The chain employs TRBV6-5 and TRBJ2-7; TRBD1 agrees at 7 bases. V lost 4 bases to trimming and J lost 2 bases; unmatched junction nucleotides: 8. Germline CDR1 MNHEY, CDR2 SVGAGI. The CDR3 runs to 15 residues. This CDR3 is CASSFEGARPYEQYF. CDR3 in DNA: TGTGCCAGCAGTTTCGAGGGGGCGCGACCCTACGAGCAGTACTTC.

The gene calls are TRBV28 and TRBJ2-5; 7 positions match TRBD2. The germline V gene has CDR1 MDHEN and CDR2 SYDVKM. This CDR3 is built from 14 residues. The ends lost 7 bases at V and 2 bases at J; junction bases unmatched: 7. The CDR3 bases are TGTGCCAGCAACCCGCCGGGACTACAAGAGACCCAGTACTTC. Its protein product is CASNPPGLQETQYF.

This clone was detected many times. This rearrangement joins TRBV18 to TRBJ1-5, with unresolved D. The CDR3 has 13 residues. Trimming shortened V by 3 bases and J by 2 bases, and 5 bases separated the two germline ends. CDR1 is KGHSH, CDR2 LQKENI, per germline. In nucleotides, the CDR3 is TGTGCCAGCTCACCCAGCGGCAATCAGCCCCAGCATTTT. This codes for CASSPSGNQPQHF.

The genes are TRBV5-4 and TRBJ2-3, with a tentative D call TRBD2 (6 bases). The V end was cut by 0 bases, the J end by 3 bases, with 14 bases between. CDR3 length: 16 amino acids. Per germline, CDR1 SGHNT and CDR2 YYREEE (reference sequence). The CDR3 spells CASSLGRGQATDTQYF. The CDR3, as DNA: TGTGCCAGCAGCTTGGGGCGGGGTCAAGCGACAGATACGCAGTATTTT. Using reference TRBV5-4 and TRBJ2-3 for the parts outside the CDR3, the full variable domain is ETGVTQSPTHLIKTRGQQVTLRCSSQSGHNTVSWYQQALGQGPQFIFQYYREEENGRGNFPPRFSGLQFPNYSSELNVNALELDDSALYLCASSLGRGQATDTQYFGPGTRLTVL.

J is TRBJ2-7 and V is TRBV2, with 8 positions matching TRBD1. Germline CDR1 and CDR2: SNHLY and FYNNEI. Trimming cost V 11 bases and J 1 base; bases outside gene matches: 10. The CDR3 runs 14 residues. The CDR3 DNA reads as TGTGCCGGAACCCGGGACAGGACGTCCTACGAGCAGTACTTC. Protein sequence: CAGTRDRTSYEQYF.

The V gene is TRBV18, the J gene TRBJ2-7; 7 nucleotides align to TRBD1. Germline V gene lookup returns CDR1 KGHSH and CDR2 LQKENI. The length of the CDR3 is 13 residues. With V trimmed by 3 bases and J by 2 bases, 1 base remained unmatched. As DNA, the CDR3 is TGTGCCAGCTCACCGGGACAGACCTACGAGCAGTACTTC. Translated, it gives CASSPGQTYEQYF.

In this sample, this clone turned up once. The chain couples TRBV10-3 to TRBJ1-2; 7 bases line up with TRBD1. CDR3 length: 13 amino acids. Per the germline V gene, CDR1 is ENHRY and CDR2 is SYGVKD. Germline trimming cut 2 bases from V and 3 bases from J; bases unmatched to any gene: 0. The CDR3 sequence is CAISEDRDYGYTF. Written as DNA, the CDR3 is TGTGCCATCAGTGAGGACAGGGACTATGGCTACACCTTC.

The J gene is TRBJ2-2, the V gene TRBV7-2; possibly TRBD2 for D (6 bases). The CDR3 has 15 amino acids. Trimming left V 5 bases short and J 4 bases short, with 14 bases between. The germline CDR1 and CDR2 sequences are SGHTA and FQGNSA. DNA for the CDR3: TGTGCCAGCAGCAGAAGGGGAGGCCGCACCGGGGAGCTGTTTTTT. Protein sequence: CASSRRGGRTGELFF.

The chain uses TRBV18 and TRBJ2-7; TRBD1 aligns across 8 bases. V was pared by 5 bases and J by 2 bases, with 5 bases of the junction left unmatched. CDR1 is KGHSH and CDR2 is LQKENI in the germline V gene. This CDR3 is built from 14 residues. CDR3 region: CASSAGTGPYEQYF. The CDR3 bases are TGTGCCAGCTCAGCCGGGACAGGCCCCTACGAGCAGTACTTC.

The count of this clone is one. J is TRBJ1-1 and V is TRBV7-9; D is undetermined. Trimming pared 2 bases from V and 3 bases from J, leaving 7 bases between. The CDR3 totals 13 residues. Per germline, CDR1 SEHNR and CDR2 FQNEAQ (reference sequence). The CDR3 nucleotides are TGTGCCAGCAGCTTATTATCCGACACTGAAGCTTTCTTT. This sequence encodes CASSLLSDTEAFF.

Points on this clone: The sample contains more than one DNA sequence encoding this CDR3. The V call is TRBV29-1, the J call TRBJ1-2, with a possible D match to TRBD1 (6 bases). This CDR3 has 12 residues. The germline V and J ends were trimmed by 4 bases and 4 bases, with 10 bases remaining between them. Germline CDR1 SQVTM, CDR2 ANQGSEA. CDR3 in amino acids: CSVGQGPYGYTF. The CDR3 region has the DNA TGCAGCGTTGGGCAGGGGCCCTATGGCTACACCTTC.

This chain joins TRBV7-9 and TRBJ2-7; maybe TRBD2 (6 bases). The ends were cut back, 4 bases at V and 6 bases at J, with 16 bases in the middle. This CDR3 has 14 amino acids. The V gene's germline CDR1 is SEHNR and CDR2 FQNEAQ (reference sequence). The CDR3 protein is CASSSSGVTSEQYF. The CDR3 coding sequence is TGTGCCAGCAGCTCATCGGGAGTCACTAGCGAGCAGTACTTC. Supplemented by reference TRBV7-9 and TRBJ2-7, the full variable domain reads DTGVSQNPRHKITKRGQNVTFRCDPISEHNRLYWYRQTLGQGPEFLTYFQNEAQLEKSRLLSDRFSAERPKGSFSTLEIQRTEQGDSAMYLCASSSSGVTSEQYFGPGTRLTVT.

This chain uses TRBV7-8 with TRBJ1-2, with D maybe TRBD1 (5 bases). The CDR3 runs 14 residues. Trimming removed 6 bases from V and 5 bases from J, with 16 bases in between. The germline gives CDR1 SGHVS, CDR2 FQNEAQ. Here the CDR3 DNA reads TGTGCCAGCAGTTCGGGGGGAATTGAGTATGGCTACACCTTC. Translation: CASSSGGIEYGYTF. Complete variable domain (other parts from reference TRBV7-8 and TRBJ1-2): GAGVSQSPRYKVAKRGQDVALRCDPISGHVSLFWYQQALGQGPEFLTYFQNEAQLDKSGLPSDRFFAERPEGSVSTLKIQRTQQEDSAVYLCASSSGGIEYGYTFGSGTRLTVV.

CDR3 DNA sequence: TGCAGTGCTAGTGGCCCCGCCAGTGAAGCTTTCTTT. Protein sequence: CSASGPASEAFF. The chain links TRBV20-1 to TRBJ1-1, with D unresolved. Germline V gene data show CDR1 as DFQATT and CDR2 as SNEGSKA (reference sequence). V lost 3 bases and J lost 7, with 12 bases in between. This CDR3 is 12 amino acids long.

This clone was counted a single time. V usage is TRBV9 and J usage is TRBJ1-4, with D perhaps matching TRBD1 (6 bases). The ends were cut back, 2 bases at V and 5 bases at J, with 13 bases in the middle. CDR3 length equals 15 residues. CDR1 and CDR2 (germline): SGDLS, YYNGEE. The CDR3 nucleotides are TGTGCCAGCAGCGTTGACACAGGGTTGAATGAAAAACTGTTTTTT. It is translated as CASSVDTGLNEKLFF.

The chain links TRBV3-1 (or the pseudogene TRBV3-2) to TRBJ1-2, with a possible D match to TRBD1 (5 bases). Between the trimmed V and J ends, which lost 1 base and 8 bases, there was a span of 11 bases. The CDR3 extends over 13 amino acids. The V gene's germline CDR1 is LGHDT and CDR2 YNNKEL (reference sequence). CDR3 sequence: CASSQALGGGYTF. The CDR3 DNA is TGTGCCAGCAGCCAAGCGTTGGGGGGAGGCTACACCTTC.

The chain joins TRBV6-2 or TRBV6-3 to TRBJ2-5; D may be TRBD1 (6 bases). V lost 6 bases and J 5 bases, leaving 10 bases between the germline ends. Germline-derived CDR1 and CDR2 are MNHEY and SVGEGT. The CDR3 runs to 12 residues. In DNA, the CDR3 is TGTGCCAGCAGCCAGGGGAAGGAGACCCAGTACTTC. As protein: CASSQGKETQYF.

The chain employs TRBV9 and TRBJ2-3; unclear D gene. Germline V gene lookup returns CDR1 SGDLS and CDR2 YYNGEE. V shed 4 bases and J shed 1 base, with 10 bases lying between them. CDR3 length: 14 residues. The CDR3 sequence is CASSPMAGTDTQYF. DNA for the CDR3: TGTGCCAGCAGCCCCATGGCGGGCACAGATACGCAGTATTTT.

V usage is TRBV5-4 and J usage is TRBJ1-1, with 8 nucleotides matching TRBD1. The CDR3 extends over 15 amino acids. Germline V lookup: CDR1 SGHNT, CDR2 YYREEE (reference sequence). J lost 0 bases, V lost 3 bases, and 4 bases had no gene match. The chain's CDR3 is CASSWGQDLNTEAFF. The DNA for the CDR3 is TGTGCCAGCAGCTGGGGACAGGACCTGAACACTGAAGCTTTCTTT.

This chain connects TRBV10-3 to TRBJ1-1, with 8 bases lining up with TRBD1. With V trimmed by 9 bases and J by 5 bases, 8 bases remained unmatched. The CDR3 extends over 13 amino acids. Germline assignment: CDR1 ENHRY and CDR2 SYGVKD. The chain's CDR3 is CAIRTGGGTEAFF. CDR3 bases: TGTGCCATTAGAACAGGGGGAGGGACTGAAGCTTTCTTT.

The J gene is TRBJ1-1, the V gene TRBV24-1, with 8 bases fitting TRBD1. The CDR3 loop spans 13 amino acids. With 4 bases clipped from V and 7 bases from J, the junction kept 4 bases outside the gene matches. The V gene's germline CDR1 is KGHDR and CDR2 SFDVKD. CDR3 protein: CATSDPGTGEAFF. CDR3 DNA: TGTGCCACCAGTGACCCAGGGACAGGTGAAGCTTTCTTT.